What follows are 17 T cell receptor beta chains derived from one specimen sequenced in a study of response to subunit inactivated influenza vaccine (dated by TCRdb to the late 2010s). Library creation used RT-PCR. TCRdb shows the sequencer as Illumina HiSeq 2500. TCRdb itself trimmed the public reads at Q25 with fastp, ran MiXCR and retained productive beta chains. Rows are combined by CDR3 protein, so each entry shows the most common genes and DNA. The sample table holds fewer than 350,000 distinct CDR3 sequences, of which less than 25% were seen once. The top ten constitute 10% of the sample. Sequenced material: PBMCs from blood, taken around 22 months after vaccination. All receptors derive from a man aged 50 to 69 who received an inactivated influenza vaccine. Donor details come from another sample of the same person, matched by shared clones.

This rearrangement joins TRBV6-4 to TRBJ2-7; D gene uncertain. The CDR3 is 15 residues long. Germline CDR1 MRHNA, CDR2 SNTAGT. V lost 1 base, J lost 8 bases, and 18 bases lay in between. For the CDR3, the DNA is TGTGCCAGCAGTGACTTCTTGGGCCCTATCCATAAGCAGTACTTC. Translation: CASSDFLGPIHKQYF.

CDR3 loop: CASSQVSARASDTQYF. The CDR3 region has the DNA TGCGCCAGCAGCCAAGTAAGCGCCCGGGCATCAGATACGCAGTATTTT. The chain joins TRBV4-3 to TRBJ2-3; D not certain. Trimming took off 1 base at V and 4 bases at J, with 15 bases between the two ends. The V gene's germline CDR1 is LGHNA and CDR2 YSLEER. The CDR3 covers 16 residues.

This clonotype was recorded at least ten times. V gene TRBV29-1 combines with J gene TRBJ1-2; TRBD1 might be the D (6 bases). From germline, CDR1 is SQVTM and CDR2 ANQGSEA. Trimming left V 7 bases short and J 6 bases short, with 12 bases between. The CDR3 consists of 11 residues. In DNA, the CDR3 is TGCAGCGCCCAAGGGGGGCATGGCTACACCTTC. This gives the protein CSAQGGHGYTF.

This clonotype was counted ten times or more. V gene TRBV13 combines with J gene TRBJ2-7; 8 bases are a match to TRBD1. After removal of 5 bases from V and 6 bases from J, the junction contained 9 bases not matched to a gene. CDR1 is PRHDT and CDR2 is FYEKMQ in the germline V gene (reference sequence). This CDR3 comprises 14 residues. The CDR3 coding sequence is TGTGCCAGCAGCCTAAGGACAGGGAAGGGCGAGCAGTACTTC. This gives the protein CASSLRTGKGEQYF.

This clonotype was counted between two and nine times. The rearrangement joins TRBV9 to TRBJ1-3; 9 bases match TRBD1. This CDR3 is 18 amino acids long. V gave up 4 bases and J gave up 0 bases; unmatched junction bases: 11. Germline CDR1 SGDLS, CDR2 YYNGEE. CDR3 nucleotide sequence: TGTGCCAGCAGCAGGGCGGGGACAGGGTTGCCCTCTGGAAACACCATATATTTT. Protein sequence: CASSRAGTGLPSGNTIYF.

This clonotype was picked up a small number of times. The chain has TRBV6-1 and TRBJ1-1, with TRBD1 as a possible D gene (5 bases). Per germline, CDR1 MNHNS and CDR2 SASEGT. CDR3 size: 15 residues. V shed 6 bases and J shed 2 bases, with 16 bases lying between them. The CDR3 is CASSPGTGRNTEAFF. Here the CDR3 DNA reads TGTGCCAGCAGCCCAGGGACGGGCCGTAACACTGAAGCTTTCTTT.

A few counts support this clonotype. V usage is TRBV28 and J usage is TRBJ1-5; 9 bases are shared with TRBD1. V gave up 2 bases and J gave up 7 bases; unmatched junction bases: 12. CDR1 is MDHEN, CDR2 SYDVKM, per germline. CDR3 length: 17 amino acids. CDR3: CASSLHYRGLAVQPQHF. The CDR3 DNA sequence: TGTGCCAGCAGTTTACATTACAGGGGGCTTGCGGTCCAGCCCCAGCATTTT.

This clonotype was observed a handful of times. The rearrangement uses TRBV7-9 and TRBJ2-7; TRBD1 aligns across 10 bases. V trimming: 0 bases; J trimming: 2 bases; junction bases outside the gene matches: 4. Germline lookup yields CDR1 SEHNR and CDR2 FQNEAQ (reference sequence). The CDR3 is 16 amino acids. CDR3 residues: CASSLAGQGMAYEQYF. For the CDR3, the DNA is TGTGCCAGCAGCTTAGCGGGACAGGGGATGGCCTACGAGCAGTACTTC.

This clonotype was seen only a few times. The chain has TRBV28 and TRBJ1-5, with D tentatively TRBD1 (5 bases). Germline-derived CDR1 and CDR2 are MDHEN and SYDVKM. The CDR3 loop spans 14 amino acids. Trimming pared 4 bases from V and 7 bases from J, leaving 14 bases between. The CDR3 is CASSYVKGRQPQHF. CDR3 DNA sequence: TGTGCCAGCAGTTATGTAAAGGGACGACAGCCCCAGCATTTT.

In DNA form, the CDR3 reads TGTGCCAGCAGCGGGGGACAGCTTTATTATTCACCCCTCCACTTT. It encodes CASSGGQLYYSPLHF. This chain joins TRBV5-5 and TRBJ1-6; the match to TRBD1 covers 7 bases. J lost 8 bases, V lost 4 bases, and 9 bases had no gene match. This CDR3 is 15 amino acids long. Per germline, CDR1 SGHKS and CDR2 YYEKEE (reference sequence).

This chain uses TRBV20-1 with TRBJ1-2; D is ambiguous. The germline V gene encodes CDR1 DFQATT and CDR2 SNEGSKA (reference sequence). Trimming left V 0 bases short and J 3 bases short, with 5 bases between. The CDR3 has 12 amino acids. CDR3 in amino acids: CSARDYDYGYTF. Here the CDR3 DNA reads TGCAGTGCTAGAGATTATGACTATGGCTACACCTTC.

The chain employs TRBV5-6 and TRBJ2-1; 9 nucleotides agree with TRBD2. The V and J ends lost 4 bases and 3 bases, in that order; junction bases with no gene match: 5. CDR3 length: 15 amino acids. CDR1 is SGHDT and CDR2 is YYEEEE in the germline V gene. In nucleotides, the CDR3 is TGTGCCAGCAGCCCGTTGACTAGCGGCTACAATGAGCAGTTCTTC. Translated: CASSPLTSGYNEQFF.

This clonotype was detected only a few times. The chain is built from TRBV9 and TRBJ1-6; D not resolved. The length of the CDR3 is 13 residues. V was cut by 2 bases and J by 8 bases, with 8 bases left in between. Per germline, CDR1 SGDLS and CDR2 YYNGEE. CDR3 in amino acids: CASSVDKDSPLHF. The CDR3 coding sequence is TGTGCCAGCAGCGTCGACAAAGATTCACCCCTCCACTTT.

This clonotype was observed many times. This rearrangement joins TRBV7-9 to TRBJ1-2; no definite D call. This CDR3 has 13 amino acids. Germline CDR1 and CDR2: SEHNR and FQNEAQ (reference sequence). Trimming shortened V by 1 base and J by 1 base, and 4 bases separated the two germline ends. This CDR3 is CASSLVLNYGYTF. DNA of the CDR3: TGTGCCAGCAGCTTAGTTCTTAACTATGGCTACACCTTC.

The V and J genes are TRBV5-1 and TRBJ2-1, with 12 bases identical to TRBD2. Germline values: CDR1 SGHRS, CDR2 YFSETQ. The CDR3 has 17 amino acids. V dropped 0 bases and J dropped 3; count of bases not matched to a gene: 4. Here the CDR3 reads CASSLDATSGGYNEQFF. The CDR3 nucleotides are TGCGCCAGCAGCTTGGACGCGACTAGCGGGGGCTACAATGAGCAGTTCTTC.

This clonotype was counted ten times or more. The V call is TRBV6-5, the J call TRBJ2-2; TRBD1 aligns across 8 bases. CDR3 length: 16 amino acids. Looked up from germline, CDR1 is MNHEY and CDR2 is SVGAGI. Trimming removed 7 bases from V and 1 base from J; junction bases left unmatched: 8. CDR3 coding DNA: TGTGCCAGCATGTACTACGGACAGGGGAACACCGGGGAGCTGTTTTTT. Its protein product is CASMYYGQGNTGELFF.

The chain uses TRBV5-1 and TRBJ1-6; 7 bases map to TRBD1. This CDR3 contains 14 residues. CDR1 is SGHRS and CDR2 is YFSETQ in the germline V gene. V shed 9 bases and J 7 bases; nucleotides not matched to a gene: 10. The CDR3 DNA reads TGCGCCACATCAGCCGGGACAGAGAATTCACCCCTCCACTTT. Translating gives CATSAGTENSPLHF.